These 22 T cell receptor beta chains originate from one sample sequenced in a study of T cell responses to AZD1222 COVID-19 vaccine. Clones were read by immunoSEQ multiplex PCR, and TCRdb kept only the in-frame ones, dropping some. The sample has about 170,000 clones, approximately 90% seen once; the top ten hold 6.9%. Sequencing used peripheral blood, obtained on day 0 of AZD1222 vaccination. Receptors originate from an adult in good health.

This chain links TRBV13 with TRBJ1-5, with 10 bases lining up with TRBD1. Germline V gene data show CDR1 as PRHDT and CDR2 as FYEKMQ (reference sequence). Unmatched junction bases numbered 9, after V lost 4 bases and J lost 3 bases. The CDR3 consists of 17 residues. The CDR3 spells CASSSSDRGPSNQPQHF. CDR3 DNA sequence: TGTGCCAGCAGCTCCTCAGACAGGGGGCCTTCCAATCAGCCCCAGCATTTT.

J is TRBJ1-5 and V is TRBV6-6; 8 nucleotides match TRBD1. The germline gives CDR1 MNHNY, CDR2 SVGAGI (reference sequence). The CDR3 loop spans 15 amino acids. This CDR3 is CATDDRGRVNQPQHF. CDR3 coding DNA: TGTGCTACTGATGACAGGGGCCGAGTCAATCAGCCCCAGCATTTT.

This clone showed up just a few times. The chain carries TRBV20-1 and TRBJ1-5; 7 bases agree with TRBD1. Trimming removed 6 bases from V and 4 bases from J; junction bases left unmatched: 9. The CDR3 consists of 14 residues. Looked up from germline, CDR1 is DFQATT and CDR2 is SNEGSKA (reference sequence). Here the CDR3 DNA reads TGCAGTGCCAGTACCGGGACAGCTAATCAGCCCCAGCATTTT. This codes for CSASTGTANQPQHF.

The chain has TRBV2 and TRBJ1-5; weak D call: TRBD1 (5 bases). Trimming cost V 4 bases and J 0 bases, with 13 bases left between them. The germline gives CDR1 SNHLY, CDR2 FYNNEI. There are 16 residues in the CDR3. The CDR3, as DNA: TGTGCCAGCAGTGGAGGGCGAGGGGATAGCAATCAGCCCCAGCATTTT. This translates into CASSGGRGDSNQPQHF.

The chain combines TRBV10-3 with TRBJ2-5; TRBD2 is a possible D gene (5 bases). In germline, CDR1 is ENHRY, CDR2 SYGVKD. The CDR3 has 13 residues. Trimming removed 7 bases at V and 1 base at J, with 10 bases between. The CDR3 spells CAIKRPPQETQYF. In nucleotides, the CDR3 is TGTGCCATCAAGCGGCCCCCCCAAGAGACCCAGTACTTC.

The chain links TRBV6-5 to TRBJ1-1, with D maybe TRBD1 (6 bases). Germline V CDR1 and CDR2: MNHEY, SVGAGI. CDR3 length: 12 residues. V lost 10 bases and J lost 8, with 17 bases in between. CDR3 sequence: CATPPVGAEAFF. The CDR3 DNA sequence: TGTGCCACCCCGCCGGTGGGGGCCGAAGCTTTCTTT.

This chain joins TRBV7-3 and TRBJ2-2; TRBD2 is a possible D gene (5 bases). Germline values: CDR1 SGHTA, CDR2 FQGTGA. The CDR3 has 13 residues. Between the trimmed V and J ends, which lost 3 bases and 7 bases, there was a span of 9 bases. The DNA for the CDR3 is TGTGCCAGCAGCTTCCGTGAGGGCGGGGAGCTGTTTTTT. Translating gives CASSFREGGELFF.

Comment on this clone: The same CDR3 arises from other DNA sequences in this sample as well. This chain joins TRBV19 and TRBJ1-5; D is undetermined. The CDR3 is 12 amino acids. Germline CDR1 is LNHDA and CDR2 is SQIVND (reference sequence). V was cut by 3 bases and J by 4 bases, with 4 bases left in between. CDR3 in amino acids: CASSIGNQPQHF. In DNA, the CDR3 is TGTGCCAGTAGTATTGGGAATCAGCCCCAGCATTTT.

The J gene is TRBJ1-1, the V gene TRBV7-8; possibly TRBD1 for D (6 bases). V was pared by 1 base and J by 4 bases, with 13 bases between. CDR1 SGHVS and CDR2 FQNEAQ come from the germline V gene. CDR3 length: 15 amino acids. Written as DNA, the CDR3 is TGTGCCAGCAGCTTAGTGACTACAGGGTTCACTGAAGCTTTCTTT. It specifies CASSLVTTGFTEAFF. The full variable domain, completed using reference TRBV7-8 and TRBJ1-1, is GAGVSQSPRYKVAKRGQDVALRCDPISGHVSLFWYQQALGQGPEFLTYFQNEAQLDKSGLPSDRFFAERPEGSVSTLKIQRTQQEDSAVYLCASSLVTTGFTEAFFGQGTRLTVV.

The CDR3 bases are TGTGCCAGCAGCCTTTTGGGCCATACTGAAGAGACCCAGTACTTC. Amino acids: CASSLLGHTEETQYF. J is TRBJ2-5 and V is TRBV9; no clear D gene. The germline gives CDR1 SGDLS, CDR2 YYNGEE. Trimming took 4 bases from V and 3 from J, leaving 16 bases between them. The CDR3 extends over 15 amino acids.

This clone was picked up many times. Different DNA sequences within this sample yield the same CDR3. The chain employs TRBV19 and TRBJ2-2; D gene unclear. From germline, CDR1 is LNHDA and CDR2 SQIVND (reference sequence). The CDR3 spans 14 residues. Trimming left V 0 bases short and J 5 bases short, with 7 bases between. The CDR3 loop is CASSIDPGTGELFF. CDR3 bases: TGTGCCAGTAGTATAGATCCTGGGACCGGGGAGCTGTTTTTT.

The chain carries TRBV7-8 and TRBJ2-1, with no clear D. The germline V gene has CDR1 SGHVS and CDR2 FQNEAQ. Trimming removed 3 bases at V and 3 bases at J, with 6 bases between. This CDR3 has 13 amino acids. This chain's CDR3 is CASSLNNYNEQFF. The CDR3 bases are TGTGCCAGCAGCTTGAACAACTACAATGAGCAGTTCTTC.

The chain joins TRBV19 to TRBJ2-4, with TRBD1 matching over 7 bases. Unmatched junction bases numbered 4, after V lost 4 bases and J lost 7 bases. Germline V gives CDR1 LNHDA, CDR2 SQIVND (reference sequence). The CDR3 extends over 13 amino acids. The CDR3 coding sequence is TGTGCCAGTAGTAGACAGGGTCGGAACATTCAGTACTTC. This translates into CASSRQGRNIQYF.

Here the CDR3 reads CASIKKYEQYF. CDR3 DNA: TGTGCCAGCATTAAAAAGTACGAGCAGTACTTC. V gene TRBV28 combines with J gene TRBJ2-7; D call uncertain. The CDR3 loop spans 11 amino acids. Germline loops: CDR1 MDHEN, CDR2 SYDVKM. The V and J ends lost 7 bases and 4 bases respectively, with 8 bases between them. The full variable domain, its missing parts supplied by reference TRBV28 and TRBJ2-7, is DVKVTQSSRYLVKRTGEKVFLECVQDMDHENMFWYRQDPGLGLRLIYFSYDVKMKEKGDIPEGYSVSREKKERFSLILESASTNQTSMYLCASIKKYEQYFGPGTRLTVT.

The rearrangement uses TRBV19 and TRBJ1-4, with 8 bases lining up with TRBD1. Trimming cost V 3 bases and J 1 base; bases outside gene matches: 19. The CDR3 totals 21 residues. Germline-derived CDR1 and CDR2 are LNHDA and SQIVND (reference sequence). The CDR3 region is CASSIWGIGSGQGRTNEKLFF. The CDR3 nucleotides read TGTGCCAGTAGTATTTGGGGCATTGGGAGTGGACAGGGCAGAACTAATGAAAAACTGTTTTTT.

The gene calls are TRBV9 and TRBJ2-1; D call uncertain. CDR1 and CDR2 (germline): SGDLS, YYNGEE. The CDR3 length is 14 residues. Deletions cut 0 bases from V and 6 bases from J, with 10 bases between. CDR3 amino acids: CASSVGHKGNEQFF. Written as DNA, the CDR3 is TGTGCCAGCAGCGTAGGGCACAAAGGCAATGAGCAGTTCTTC.

The rearrangement links TRBV14 to TRBJ2-7; 7 nucleotides agree with TRBD1. The CDR3 sequence is 14 residues long. V shed 4 bases, J shed 5 bases, and the junction held 8 bases outside the gene matches. Germline CDR1 SGHDN, CDR2 FVKESK. For the CDR3, the DNA is TGTGCCAGCAGCCCCGGGGACAGCCCTAACGAGCAGTACTTC. Its protein is CASSPGDSPNEQYF. Combining the CDR3 with reference TRBV14 and TRBJ2-7 gives the whole variable domain EAGVTQFPSHSVIEKGQTVTLRCDPISGHDNLYWYRRVMGKEIKFLLHFVKESKQDESGMPNNRFLAERTGGTYSTLKVQPAELEDSGVYFCASSPGDSPNEQYFGPGTRLTVT.

This clone is a singleton in its sample. The chain has TRBV4-3 and TRBJ2-1, with 10 bases lining up with TRBD2. Trimming cost V 0 bases and J 0 bases; bases outside gene matches: 14. The CDR3 sequence is 21 residues long. CDR1 and CDR2 (germline): LGHNA, YSLEER. DNA of the CDR3: TGCGCCAGCAGCCAAGACAGCGGGGGGGCCACATTCCTCAACTCCTACAATGAGCAGTTCTTC. Translating gives CASSQDSGGATFLNSYNEQFF.

The rearrangement uses TRBV24-1 and TRBJ1-2, with D hard to call. The V gene's germline CDR1 is KGHDR and CDR2 SFDVKD. The CDR3 is made up of 14 amino acids. V was clipped by 0 bases and J by 4 bases, with 8 bases between them. The CDR3, as DNA: TGTGCCACCAGTGATTTGTGGATGAGCTATGGCTACACCTTC. It codes for CATSDLWMSYGYTF.

V gene TRBV18 combines with J gene TRBJ1-4; D might be TRBD1 (5 bases). Trimming pared 3 bases from V and 8 bases from J, leaving 10 bases between. From germline, CDR1 is KGHSH and CDR2 LQKENI. The CDR3 totals 13 residues. The CDR3 nucleotides read TGTGCCAGCTCACCGAGGGGCTGGGAAAAACTGTTTTTT. Its protein is CASSPRGWEKLFF.

The chain couples TRBV6-5 to TRBJ2-1; 9 bases line up with TRBD2. Per the germline V gene, CDR1 is MNHEY and CDR2 is SVGAGI. The CDR3 runs 15 residues. Trimming took 7 bases from V and 10 from J; bases not matched to a gene: 14. CDR3 residues: CASTPARVAGAEQFF. The CDR3 nucleotides read TGTGCCAGCACCCCAGCAAGGGTAGCGGGGGCCGAGCAGTTCTTC.

The chain carries TRBV6-1 and TRBJ2-3; no clear D gene. CDR1 MNHNS and CDR2 SASEGT come from the germline V gene. The CDR3 consists of 15 residues. V was pared by 1 base and J by 2 bases, with 10 bases between. The CDR3, as DNA: TGTGCCAGCAGTGAAGGCGTAGACAACACAGATACGCAGTATTTT. It specifies CASSEGVDNTDTQYF.